This TCR beta chain comes out of a study of T cells expressing NK-cell markers. Across the study: The eight sequenced donors comprised seven who were HCMV-seropositive and one who was seronegative. Study conclusions and caveats: These clonotypes, the leaders elsewhere, also led the CD3+CD56-NKG2C+ fraction in a few donors.

On this clonotype itself: The antigen is undetermined.

TCRdb re-called the 5' RACE reads; every CDR3 protein appears as one record, without DNA. This repertoire includes about 260,000 distinct CDR3 sequences. The length of the CDR3 is 15 residues. CDR1 is DFQATT, CDR2 SNEGSKA, per germline (reference sequence). Sequencing was carried out using blood T cells: a sorted CD56 or NKG2C T cell subset, CD4+ or CD8+ T cells, or bulk PBMC T cells (not recorded which). The chain links TRBV20-1 to TRBJ2-7; the TCRdb call, TRBD1, lacks DNA for checking. This receptor was taken from a man aged 18 to 30 in good health. The CDR3 spells CSARDGPGVGYEQYF.